The rows below give T cell receptor beta chains drawn from one sample of a study of blood T cell repertoires in COVID-19. Only in-frame clones appear in the TCRdb table, and some are missing; sequencing was by immunoSEQ multiplex PCR. Of about 60,000 clones in the sample, under 85% are singletons; the top ten hold less than 7%. The source material was peripheral blood. The receptors derive from a woman in her 70s with acute or convalescent COVID-19. Both conserved end residues are part of each CDR3. Each record gives: D gene, clone size, J gene, V gene, CDR3 DNA, CDR3 protein. D genes are given only for firm matches. Where a row states a size, it is once, few, many or the class of an expanded clone; other rows omit it.

D: TRBD2
size: .
J: TRBJ2-3
V: TRBV7-6
DNA: TGTGCCAGCAGCCCCATTGGGAGCGGGGCGAGTTCTAGCACAGATACGCAGTATTTT
CDR3: CASSPIGSGASSSTDTQYF

D: .
size: .
J: TRBJ1-2
V: TRBV28
DNA: TGTGCCAGCAGTTTATCCGGGTTTGGCTACACCTTC
CDR3: CASSLSGFGYTF

D: .
size: .
J: TRBJ1-6
V: TRBV2
DNA: TGTGCCACAACTGGGGAGGGTGGTAATTCACCCCTCCACTTT
CDR3: CATTGEGGNSPLHF

D: TRBD1
size: once
J: TRBJ1-1
V: TRBV2
DNA: TGTGCCAGCCGCGACTGGACAGGGAGGAACACTGAAGCTTTCTTT
CDR3: CASRDWTGRNTEAFF

D: TRBD2
size: .
J: TRBJ2-2
V: TRBV5-1
DNA: TGCGCCAGCAGCCCACTAGCGGACCACACCGGGGAGCTGTTTTTT
CDR3: CASSPLADHTGELFF

D: .
size: .
J: TRBJ2-1
V: TRBV4-2
DNA: TGTGCCAGCAGCCAGGAATCAGGACAGAACAATGAGCAGTTCTTC
CDR3: CASSQESGQNNEQFF

D: .
size: .
J: TRBJ1-1
V: TRBV19
DNA: TGTGCCAGTAGCGGACAGCTGAACACTGAAGCTTTCTTT
CDR3: CASSGQLNTEAFF

D: TRBD2
size: .
J: TRBJ2-1
V: TRBV7-2
DNA: TGTGCCAGCGCTAGCGGGACCTCCTACAATGAGCAGTTCTTC
CDR3: CASASGTSYNEQFF

D: .
size: .
J: TRBJ1-6
V: TRBV5-1
DNA: TGCGCCAGCAGCTTGGATCTCAGGGTTTCACCCCTCCACTTT
CDR3: CASSLDLRVSPLHF

D: .
size: medium-sized
J: TRBJ2-5
V: TRBV7-6
DNA: TGTGCCAGCAGCCGCGGCGGGGTCCGGATCTTACAAGAGACCCAGTACTTC
CDR3: CASSRGGVRILQETQYF

D: TRBD1
size: once
J: TRBJ1-2
V: TRBV2
DNA: TGTGCCAGCAGTGAAGAGGGGGCGGTCTATGGCTACACCTTC
CDR3: CASSEEGAVYGYTF

D: TRBD2
size: .
J: TRBJ2-3
V: TRBV15
DNA: TGTGCCACCAGCAGAGACCTAGCGGGGGTAGCAGATACGCAGTATTTT
CDR3: CATSRDLAGVADTQYF

D: .
size: few
J: TRBJ2-5
V: TRBV6-2/TRBV6-3
DNA: TGTGCCAGCAACCCGAGCGGGCGGGGAGAGACCCAGTACTTC
CDR3: CASNPSGRGETQYF

D: .
size: .
J: TRBJ1-3
V: TRBV30
DNA: TGTGCCTGGACCTCAGGGAGGGGGGCTGGAAACACCATATATTTT
CDR3: CAWTSGRGAGNTIYF

D: TRBD1
size: .
J: TRBJ2-2
V: TRBV29-1
DNA: TGCAGCGTCCGCGGACAGGGGGGCACCGGGGAGCTGTTTTTT
CDR3: CSVRGQGGTGELFF

D: TRBD2
size: few
J: TRBJ2-1
V: TRBV7-8
DNA: TGTGCCAGCAGCTTAGACCCCCAACGTCGGACTAGCGGGGGGGCGGTTAGGAATGAGCAGTTCTTC
CDR3: CASSLDPQRRTSGGAVRNEQFF

D: .
size: .
J: TRBJ2-3
V: TRBV24-1
DNA: TGTGCCACCAGTGATTACCTGTCAGGGGCAGATACGCAGTATTTT
CDR3: CATSDYLSGADTQYF

D: TRBD2
size: .
J: TRBJ2-7
V: TRBV4-2
DNA: TGTGCCAGCAGCCGTCGGGGCGGGGGGCCGGTCGAGCAGTACTTC
CDR3: CASSRRGGGPVEQYF

D: .
size: .
J: TRBJ1-2
V: TRBV6-1
DNA: TGTGCCAGCAGTGAAACGTCGGGAGCTAGTCCCTATGGCTACACCTTC
CDR3: CASSETSGASPYGYTF

D: TRBD2
size: few
J: TRBJ2-1
V: TRBV4-1
DNA: TGCGCCAGCAGCCAAGATCTAACTAGCGGGGGGCTGTACAATGAGCAGTTCTTC
CDR3: CASSQDLTSGGLYNEQFF

D: TRBD2
size: .
J: TRBJ2-3
V: TRBV20-1
DNA: TGCAGTGCTAGTGAATCTAGCGGGGGGGCCCCAGATACGCAGTATTTT
CDR3: CSASESSGGAPDTQYF

D: .
size: .
J: TRBJ2-5
V: TRBV27
DNA: TGTGCCAGCAGCCCTATGGCGGGGGCCCAAGAGACCCAGTACTTC
CDR3: CASSPMAGAQETQYF

D: .
size: .
J: TRBJ2-7
V: TRBV11-2
DNA: TGTGCCAGCAGCCCTACGACTACCGCCTACGAGCAGTACTTC
CDR3: CASSPTTTAYEQYF

D: .
size: .
J: TRBJ2-5
V: TRBV7-3
DNA: TGTGCCAGCAGCTTAAAAGAAGACTACAGGGCCCCAATGGAGACCCAGTACTTC
CDR3: CASSLKEDYRAPMETQYF

D: .
size: .
J: TRBJ2-3
V: TRBV6-5
DNA: TGTGCCAGCAGTTACGGGGAGCGAGGCACAGATACGCAGTATTTT
CDR3: CASSYGERGTDTQYF

D: .
size: .
J: TRBJ2-1
V: TRBV18
DNA: TGTGCCAGCTCACCTTTTATAGAGGCTACCTACAATGAGCAGTTCTTC
CDR3: CASSPFIEATYNEQFF